Detailed here is one T cell receptor beta chain. Sample donors were healthy Caucasian individuals that came from Russia, aged 6 to 90. This CDR3 is 13 amino acids long. CDR1 is LNHDA and CDR2 is SQIVND in the germline V gene (reference sequence). Trimming pared 5 bases from V and 0 bases from J, leaving 7 bases between. This sample is part of a study of blood T cells in healthy people across ages. Sample-barcoded 5' priming and a J-beta primer mix drove a second PCR of roughly 6 to 12 cycles. In TCRdb, the 5' RACE reads were re-called with MiXCR into one record per CDR3 protein. The sample contains 550,000 to 750,000 distinct CDR3 sequences, over 20% of which appear only once.

The sample taken for sequencing was blood. V gene TRBV19 combines with J gene TRBJ2-5; D unclear. The receptor was derived from a man in his sixties or seventies in good health. Here the CDR3 reads CASSDRYQETQYF. DNA for the CDR3: TGTGCCAGTAGTGATAGGTACCAAGAGACCCAGTACTTC.